The entry below describes one T cell receptor beta chain. Its antigen remains unidentified. This specimen comes from a study of T cell responses to AZD1222 COVID-19 vaccine. Study-wide results and limits: The study sampled repertoires only after the peak T cell response.

The CDR3 is made up of 13 amino acids. Trimming took off 3 bases at V and 4 bases at J, with 11 bases between the two ends. Germline V gene lookup returns CDR1 SGHNT and CDR2 YYREEE (reference sequence). Profiling relied on immunoSEQ multiplex PCR, and the TCRdb table lists in-frame clones only, not all of them. Here the sample spans approximately 130,000 clones, about 89% being singletons. The sequence was obtained from an adult who received the AZD1222 COVID-19 vaccine. The rearrangement uses TRBV5-4 and TRBJ2-7; tentative D call: TRBD2 (5 bases). Here the sequenced sample was peripheral blood, taken 28 days after the second AZD1222 dose. CDR3 in amino acids: CASSSGVRYEQYF. CDR3 in DNA: TGTGCCAGCAGCTCCGGGGTAAGGTACGAGCAGTACTTC.